The following is a TCR beta chain sequence with its context. The entry originates in a study of early T cells in non-severe SARS-CoV-2 infection. Individual cDNA molecules were tagged with unique molecular identifiers, the study reported. TCRdb reanalysed the 5' RACE reads using MiXCR and keeps one entry per CDR3 protein. The table records tens of thousands of distinct CDR3 sequences, roughly a sixth of them present only once. The germline gives CDR1 SNHLY, CDR2 FYNNEI. This CDR3 has 14 residues. V was clipped by 5 bases and J by 6 bases; unmatched bases: 4. V and J are TRBV2 and TRBJ1-5; 10 bases map to TRBD1. The material sequenced was whole blood. This sequence was found in an adult who was a healthcare worker with PCR-confirmed SARS-CoV-2 infection or an uninfected control (not recorded which). The CDR3 bases are TGTGCCAGCAGTTGGACAGGGGGAGGTCAGCCCCAGCATTTT. The encoded protein is CASSWTGGGQPQHF.